This note documents a single TCR beta chain sequence. Germline V CDR1 and CDR2: LNHDA, SQIVND (reference sequence). V was cut by 4 bases and J by 8 bases, with 14 bases left in between. The CDR3 sequence is 13 residues long. Assay used: immunoSEQ multiplex PCR; TCRdb lists only in-frame clones, some missing. The data contain around 320,000 clones, approximately 90% of them singletons. The record originates from a study of blood T cell repertoires in COVID-19. Sequences were obtained from peripheral blood. This clonotype was obtained from a young man with active or convalescent COVID-19. The V gene is TRBV19, the J gene TRBJ1-2; no definite D call. The CDR3 DNA follows: TGTGCCAGTAGTAACAGAGACGTTCGGGGCTACACCTTC. Translated: CASSNRDVRGYTF.